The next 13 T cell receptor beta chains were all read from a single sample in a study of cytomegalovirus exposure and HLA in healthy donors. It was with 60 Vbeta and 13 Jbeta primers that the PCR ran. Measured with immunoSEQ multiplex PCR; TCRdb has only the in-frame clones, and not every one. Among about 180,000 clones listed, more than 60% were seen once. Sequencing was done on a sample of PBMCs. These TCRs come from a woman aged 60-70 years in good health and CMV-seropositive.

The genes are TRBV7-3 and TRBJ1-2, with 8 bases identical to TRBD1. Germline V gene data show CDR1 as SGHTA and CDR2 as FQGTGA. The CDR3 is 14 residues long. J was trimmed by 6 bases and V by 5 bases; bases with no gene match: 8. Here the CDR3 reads CASSRGQGTHGYTF. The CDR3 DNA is TGTGCCAGCAGCCGTGGACAGGGCACCCATGGCTACACCTTC.

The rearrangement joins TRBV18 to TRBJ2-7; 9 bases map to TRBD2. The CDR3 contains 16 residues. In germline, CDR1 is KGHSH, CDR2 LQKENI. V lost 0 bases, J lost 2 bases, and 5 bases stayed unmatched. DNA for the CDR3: TGTGCCAGCTCACCACCCAGCGGGAGGTATACCTACGAGCAGTACTTC. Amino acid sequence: CASSPPSGRYTYEQYF.

This CDR3 is CASSSGQGETGYTF. The CDR3 coding sequence is TGTGCCAGCAGTTCGGGACAGGGGGAAACTGGCTACACCTTC. J is TRBJ1-2 and V is TRBV7-9; TRBD1 agrees at 11 bases. This CDR3 region has 14 residues. Trimming cost V 6 bases and J 7 bases; bases outside gene matches: 7. Germline values: CDR1 SEHNR, CDR2 FQNEAQ (reference sequence).

The CDR3 DNA reads as TGTGCCAGCAGTTACCCGACGGGCGGGGGCACAGATACGCAGTATTTT. It is translated as CASSYPTGGGTDTQYF. V and J are TRBV6-5 and TRBJ2-3, with D perhaps TRBD2 (6 bases). The germline V and J ends were trimmed by 2 bases and 1 base, with 13 bases remaining between them. The CDR3 length is 16 residues. Germline assignment: CDR1 MNHEY and CDR2 SVGAGI.

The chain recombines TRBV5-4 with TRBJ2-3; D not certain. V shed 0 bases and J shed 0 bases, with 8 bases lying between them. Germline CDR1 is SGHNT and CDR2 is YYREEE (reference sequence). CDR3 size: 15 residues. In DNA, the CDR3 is TGTGCCAGCAGCTTGGTAAGCGCTAGCACAGATACGCAGTATTTT. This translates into CASSLVSASTDTQYF.

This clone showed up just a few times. The CDR3 spells CASSERDRPTTSTDTQYF. Written as DNA, the CDR3 is TGCGCCAGCAGTGAAAGGGACAGGCCCACTACTAGCACAGATACGCAGTATTTT. The gene calls are TRBV10-1 and TRBJ2-3; 8 bases align to TRBD1. Per the germline V gene, CDR1 is WNHNN and CDR2 is SYGVQD (reference sequence). Unmatched junction bases numbered 11, after V lost 3 bases and J lost 0 bases. The CDR3 runs to 18 residues.

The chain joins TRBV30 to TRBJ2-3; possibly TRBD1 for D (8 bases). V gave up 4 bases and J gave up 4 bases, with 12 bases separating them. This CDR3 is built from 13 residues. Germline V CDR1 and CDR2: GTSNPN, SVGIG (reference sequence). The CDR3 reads CAWTTGGADTQYF. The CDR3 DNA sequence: TGTGCCTGGACAACAGGGGGGGCAGATACGCAGTATTTT.

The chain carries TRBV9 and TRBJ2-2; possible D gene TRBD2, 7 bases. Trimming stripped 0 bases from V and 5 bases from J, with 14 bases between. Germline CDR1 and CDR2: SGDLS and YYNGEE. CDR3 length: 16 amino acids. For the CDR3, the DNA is TGTGCCAGCAGCGTAGTGGCGGGGGCGCGGACCGGGGAGCTGTTTTTT. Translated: CASSVVAGARTGELFF.

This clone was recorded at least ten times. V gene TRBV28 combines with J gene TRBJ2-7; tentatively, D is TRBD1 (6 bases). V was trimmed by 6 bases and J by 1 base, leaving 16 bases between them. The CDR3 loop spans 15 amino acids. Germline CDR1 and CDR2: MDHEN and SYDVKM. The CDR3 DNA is TGTGCCAGCAGGCAGTCCGGGACACTATCCTACGAGCAGTACTTC. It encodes CASRQSGTLSYEQYF.

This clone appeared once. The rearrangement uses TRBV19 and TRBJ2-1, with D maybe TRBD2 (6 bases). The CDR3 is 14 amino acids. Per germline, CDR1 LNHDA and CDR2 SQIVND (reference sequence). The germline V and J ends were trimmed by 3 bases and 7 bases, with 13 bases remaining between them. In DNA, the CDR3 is TGTGCCAGTAGTATCTGGGACTCTTATAATGAGCAGTTCTTC. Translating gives CASSIWDSYNEQFF.

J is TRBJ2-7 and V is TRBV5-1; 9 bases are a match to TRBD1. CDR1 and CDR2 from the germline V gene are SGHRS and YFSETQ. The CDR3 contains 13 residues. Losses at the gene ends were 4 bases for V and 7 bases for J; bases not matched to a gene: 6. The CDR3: CASSLGTGREQYF. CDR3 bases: TGCGCCAGCAGCCTCGGGACAGGGAGGGAGCAGTACTTC. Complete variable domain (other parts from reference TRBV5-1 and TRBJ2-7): KAGVTQTPRYLIKTRGQQVTLSCSPISGHRSVSWYQQTPGQGLQFLFEYFSETQRNKGNFPGRFSGRQFSNSRSEMNVSTLELGDSALYLCASSLGTGREQYFGPGTRLTVT.

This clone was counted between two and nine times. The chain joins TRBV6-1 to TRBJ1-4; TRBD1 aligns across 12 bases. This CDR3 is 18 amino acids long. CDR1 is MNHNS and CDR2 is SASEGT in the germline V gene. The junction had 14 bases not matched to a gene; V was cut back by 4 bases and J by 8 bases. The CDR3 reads CASSGNRGDRGRGEKLFF. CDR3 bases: TGTGCCAGCAGTGGAAATAGGGGGGACAGGGGGCGAGGGGAAAAACTGTTTTTT.

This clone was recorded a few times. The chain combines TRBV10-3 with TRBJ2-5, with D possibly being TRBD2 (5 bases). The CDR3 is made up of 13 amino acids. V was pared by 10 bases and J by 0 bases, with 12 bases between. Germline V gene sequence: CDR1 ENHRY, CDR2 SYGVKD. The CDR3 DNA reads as TGTGCCACGCTTGCCGGGGACCAAGAGACCCAGTACTTC. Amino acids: CATLAGDQETQYF.